The 23 T cell receptor beta chains given below trace back to one sample, sequenced in a study of shared clonotypes between healthy human individuals. TCRdb's table, derived via immunoSEQ multiplex PCR, lists solely in-frame clones and lacks some. In the table there are around 430,000 clones, 70% to 80% of which are singletons. Material: PBMCs. The origin of the receptors is a woman aged 35 to 49 in good health. Some clones in this sample may be carry-over from other donors' samples.

The chain couples TRBV5-4 to TRBJ2-7; perhaps TRBD1 as D (5 bases). CDR3 size: 16 residues. V lost 1 base and J 3 bases, leaving 17 bases between the germline ends. Looked up from germline, CDR1 is SGHNT and CDR2 is YYREEE (reference sequence). CDR3 sequence: CASSLSPRAMGYEQYF. The CDR3 DNA is TGTGCCAGCAGCTTGTCCCCCAGGGCTATGGGCTACGAGCAGTACTTC.

V is TRBV7-6 and J is TRBJ1-3; no reliable D call. In germline, CDR1 is SGHVS, CDR2 FNYEAQ. The CDR3 is 18 amino acids. The ends were cut back, 1 base at V and 7 bases at J, with 23 bases in the middle. CDR3 in DNA: TGTGCCAGCAGCTTAGAGGCTGGGGAATCGTACTTTATGAACACCATATATTTT. Amino acid sequence: CASSLEAGESYFMNTIYF.

The chain uses TRBV7-9 and TRBJ2-7, with D possibly matching TRBD1 (6 bases). Trimming cost V 1 base and J 5 bases, with 12 bases left between them. The CDR3 length is 14 residues. The germline V gene encodes CDR1 SEHNR and CDR2 FQNEAQ (reference sequence). The CDR3 DNA follows: TGTGCCAGCAGCTTAGGATGGACAGTCAACGAGCAGTACTTC. Translating it yields CASSLGWTVNEQYF.

V and J are TRBV2 and TRBJ1-2; D not resolved. Trimming left V 3 bases short and J 4 bases short, with 18 bases between. CDR3 length equals 16 residues. CDR1 and CDR2 from the germline V gene are SNHLY and FYNNEI. CDR3 nucleotides: TGTGCCAGCAGTGAGGGCGGAGGCGGCCCGATCTATGGCTACACCTTC. This sequence encodes CASSEGGGGPIYGYTF.

This chain joins TRBV19 and TRBJ1-4; no firm D call. This CDR3 contains 16 residues. V was pared by 3 bases and J by 1 base, with 12 bases between. The V gene's germline CDR1 is LNHDA and CDR2 SQIVND (reference sequence). The CDR3 spells CASSMYSVVTNEKLFF. The CDR3 DNA sequence: TGTGCCAGTAGTATGTACTCTGTCGTAACTAATGAAAAACTGTTTTTT. The whole variable domain, filled in from reference TRBV19 and TRBJ1-4, reads DGGITQSPKYLFRKEGQNVTLSCEQNLNHDAMYWYRQDPGQGLRLIYYSQIVNDFQKGDIAEGYSVSREKKESFPLTVTSAQKNPTAFYLCASSMYSVVTNEKLFFGSGTQLSVL.

The rearrangement uses TRBV4-3 and TRBJ1-2, with D perhaps TRBD1 (6 bases). V was shortened by 3 bases and J by 2 bases, with 10 bases between the two germline ends. The CDR3 has 14 residues. The germline V gene encodes CDR1 LGHNA and CDR2 YSLEER. For the CDR3, the DNA is TGCGCCAGCAGCCAGGACAGAACCAACTATGGCTACACCTTC. Protein product: CASSQDRTNYGYTF.

J is TRBJ2-5 and V is TRBV18; D is possibly TRBD1 (5 bases). V gave up 2 bases and J gave up 2 bases, with 12 bases separating them. This CDR3 region has 15 residues. CDR1 KGHSH and CDR2 LQKENI come from the germline V gene. This CDR3 reads CASSPWARGQETQYF. The CDR3 region has the DNA TGTGCCAGCTCACCATGGGCTAGGGGTCAAGAGACCCAGTACTTC.

The sample holds a few counts of this clone. V usage is TRBV29-1 and J usage is TRBJ1-1; a possible D gene is TRBD1 (5 bases). The CDR3 length is 15 residues. Germline V gene data show CDR1 as SQVTM and CDR2 as ANQGSEA. V was clipped by 5 bases and J by 0 bases, with 16 bases between them. CDR3 residues: CSVNGGWGMNTEAFF. The CDR3 coding sequence is TGCAGCGTTAATGGGGGATGGGGCATGAACACTGAAGCTTTCTTT.

This sequence joins TRBV7-2 and TRBJ1-2; D unresolved. Trimming took off 4 bases at V and 7 bases at J, with 13 bases between the two ends. Germline V gene data show CDR1 as SGHTA and CDR2 as FQGNSA. The CDR3 runs to 13 residues. DNA for the CDR3: TGTGCCAGCAGCTCGAACCGGGAGTTTGGCTACACCTTC. Amino acids: CASSSNREFGYTF.

V and J are TRBV27 and TRBJ2-1; 11 bases map to TRBD2. Germline CDR1 and CDR2: MNHEY and SMNVEV (reference sequence). The CDR3 has 19 residues. Germline trimming cut 5 bases from V and 4 bases from J; bases unmatched to any gene: 16. CDR3 in amino acids: CASSLSALAGGGAYNEQFF. CDR3 nucleotide sequence: TGTGCCAGCAGTCTCTCCGCCCTAGCGGGAGGAGGGGCATACAATGAGCAGTTCTTC.

This clone has a count of ten or more. V gene TRBV7-9 combines with J gene TRBJ2-5; 14 bases match TRBD2. The J segment lost 5 bases and the V segment lost 5 bases, leaving 7 bases of the junction unmatched. This CDR3 comprises 16 residues. Germline assignment: CDR1 SEHNR and CDR2 FQNEAQ (reference sequence). CDR3 in amino acids: CASSEGLAGVSETQYF. CDR3 bases: TGTGCCAGCAGCGAGGGACTAGCGGGAGTTTCGGAGACCCAGTACTTC.

As regards this clone: At the DNA level, this CDR3 is encoded by other sequences in the same sample as well. V and J are TRBV5-1 and TRBJ2-2; 9 nucleotides align to TRBD1. The CDR3 spans 17 residues. The V gene end was trimmed by 0 bases and the J gene end by 3 bases; junction bases not matched to a gene: 6. CDR1 and CDR2 (germline): SGHRS, YFSETQ. The CDR3 bases are TGCGCCAGCAGCTTGGGACCGGACAGGGGAGACACCGGGGAGCTGTTTTTT. Its protein is CASSLGPDRGDTGELFF.

The rearrangement joins TRBV11-2 to TRBJ2-7; TRBD2 matches 7 bases. The CDR3 sequence is 15 residues long. Germline CDR1 reads SGHAT; CDR2 reads FQNNGV. Trimming at V came to 5 bases and at J to 7 bases, leaving 14 bases not matched to a gene. CDR3 protein: CASSNSGTTDREQYF. The CDR3 region has the DNA TGTGCCAGCAGCAATTCCGGGACTACTGACCGTGAGCAGTACTTC.

A note on this clone: A much larger clone lies a single base off, so this may be a read error. The chain has TRBV7-7 and TRBJ1-1; D not resolved. The CDR3 sequence is 13 residues long. Trimming stripped 5 bases from V and 0 bases from J, with 7 bases between. Germline loops: CDR1 SSHAT, CDR2 FNYEAQ (reference sequence). The CDR3 spells CASSIGLNTEAFF. CDR3 in DNA: TGTGCCAGCAGCATAGGGCTGAACACTGAAGCTTTCTTT.

The rearrangement joins TRBV20-1 to TRBJ1-2; TRBD1 is a possible D gene (5 bases). The V and J ends lost 3 bases and 7 bases respectively, with 9 bases between them. Germline lookup yields CDR1 DFQATT and CDR2 SNEGSKA (reference sequence). There are 11 residues in the CDR3. CDR3 sequence: CSASAQVGYTF. Written as DNA, the CDR3 is TGCAGTGCTAGTGCACAGGTTGGCTACACCTTC.

J is TRBJ2-3 and V is TRBV28; D gene uncertain. The V and J ends lost 6 bases and 1 base respectively, with 14 bases between them. Germline CDR1 is MDHEN and CDR2 is SYDVKM. The CDR3 contains 15 residues. The CDR3 loop reads CASRGYRLGTDTQYF. The CDR3 bases are TGTGCCAGCAGGGGCTATAGGTTGGGCACAGATACGCAGTATTTT.

The table lists this clone with a few counts. The chain carries TRBV5-1 and TRBJ2-1, with 7 bases matching TRBD1. After removal of 5 bases from V and 0 bases from J, the junction contained 5 bases not matched to a gene. The CDR3 extends over 15 amino acids. In germline, CDR1 is SGHRS, CDR2 YFSETQ. Here the CDR3 DNA reads TGCGCCAGCAGTGAGGGGGCCCGCTCCTACAATGAGCAGTTCTTC. It translates to CASSEGARSYNEQFF.

The chain uses TRBV7-9 and TRBJ2-1; 9 positions match TRBD2. Germline V gene lookup returns CDR1 SEHNR and CDR2 FQNEAQ (reference sequence). The CDR3 is made up of 18 amino acids. Germline trimming cut 0 bases from V and 2 bases from J; bases unmatched to any gene: 8. CDR3 loop: CASSLASGLAGPYNEQFF. CDR3 in DNA: TGTGCCAGCAGCTTAGCATCAGGGCTAGCGGGGCCCTACAATGAGCAGTTCTTC.

The CDR3 sequence is CASSSLIGTDTQYF. The CDR3 DNA follows: TGTGCCAGCAGCTCGCTAATTGGCACAGATACGCAGTATTTT. The chain has TRBV11-2 and TRBJ2-3, with D hard to call. This CDR3 is 14 amino acids long. Per the germline V gene, CDR1 is SGHAT and CDR2 is FQNNGV. Trimming shortened V by 4 bases and J by 1 base, and 9 bases separated the two germline ends.

This chain uses TRBV28 with TRBJ2-3; 8 positions agree with TRBD2. With V trimmed by 3 bases and J by 2 bases, 4 bases remained unmatched. Germline assignment: CDR1 MDHEN and CDR2 SYDVKM. The CDR3 loop spans 15 amino acids. CDR3 amino acids: CASSFSSGYTDTQYF. CDR3 DNA sequence: TGTGCCAGCAGTTTTTCTAGCGGGTACACAGATACGCAGTATTTT.

The genes are TRBV27 and TRBJ1-1, with D uncertain. CDR1 and CDR2 (germline): MNHEY, SMNVEV (reference sequence). Between the trimmed V and J ends, which lost 7 bases and 8 bases, there was a span of 8 bases. The CDR3 runs to 10 residues. The CDR3 here is CASTLQEAFF. CDR3 in DNA: TGTGCCAGCACCCTGCAGGAAGCTTTCTTT.

The rearrangement joins TRBV18 to TRBJ2-1, with D possibly being TRBD1 or TRBD2 (6 bases each). CDR1 and CDR2 from the germline V gene are KGHSH and LQKENI. V was shortened by 3 bases and J by 2 bases, with 11 bases between the two germline ends. The CDR3 extends over 15 amino acids. The CDR3 region is CASSPLGGAYNEQFF. The CDR3 nucleotides read TGTGCCAGCTCACCTCTGGGGGGCGCCTACAATGAGCAGTTCTTC.

The genes are TRBV4-3 and TRBJ2-7, with D tentatively TRBD2 (8 bases). The CDR3 has 16 amino acids. CDR1 is LGHNA and CDR2 is YSLEER in the germline V gene. Trimming removed 0 bases at V and 2 bases at J, with 14 bases between. The chain's CDR3 is CASSQDGTRGPYEQYF. In nucleotides, the CDR3 is TGCGCCAGCAGCCAAGATGGGACTAGGGGGCCCTACGAGCAGTACTTC.